These T cell receptor beta chains were read from a single sample in a study of cytomegalovirus exposure and HLA in healthy donors. Assay: immunoSEQ multiplex PCR; the TCRdb copy retains only in-frame clones and omits some. This sample has 95,000 to 150,000 clones, with 50% to 75% found just once. The source material was PBMCs. The receptors shown here come from a woman aged 40 to 49 in good health and CMV-seropositive. CDR3s leave out the opening cysteine and the closing phenylalanine or tryptophan. Each record gives: V gene, J gene, CDR3 protein.

TRBV11-3	TRBJ1-4	ASRKRGQGNEKLF
TRBV28	TRBJ1-3	ASSSTGSGNTIY
TRBV6-5	TRBJ2-3	ASGAGGQADTQY
TRBV7-2	TRBJ2-1	ASSLIAGENNEQF
TRBV6-5	TRBJ1-2	ASSYNLDRGFGYT
TRBV4-2	TRBJ2-7	ASSQDAGSGGYEQY
TRBV11-3	TRBJ1-6	ASSLESNSPLH
TRBV7-6	TRBJ2-2	ASSFHPGLNTGELF
TRBV27	TRBJ2-7	ASSFMAGGSYEQY
TRBV30	TRBJ1-3	AFKGQGAVSGNTIY
TRBV29-1	TRBJ1-2	SVGQNGYP
TRBV15	TRBJ1-2	ATSRGGANYGYT
TRBV7-9	TRBJ1-2	ASSLGTDGYT
TRBV30	TRBJ1-2	AWKVGGVGYGYT
TRBV2	TRBJ1-1	ARGQVAGTEAF
TRBV5-1	TRBJ1-3	ASSLGQGALSGNTIY
TRBV7-6	TRBJ2-3	ASSFEGLASDTQY
TRBV10-2	TRBJ2-1	ASSESKGQGDVNEQF
TRBV5-1	TRBJ1-3	ASSLVIPGLSGNTIY
TRBV30	TRBJ1-1	AWSVLGRVNTEAF
TRBV19	TRBJ2-2	ASSIEGTGVTGELF
TRBV5-1	TRBJ1-3	ASSQGTDPGNTIY
TRBV4-2	TRBJ2-1	ASSQVAGGQGNEQF
TRBV6-6	TRBJ2-4	ASSTPGTANIQY
TRBV2	TRBJ1-2	ASSGQGANYGYT
TRBV27	TRBJ1-4	ASQGANEKLF
TRBV7-9	TRBJ2-7	ASRRTSGDSYEQY
TRBV29-1	TRBJ1-1	SVRETEAF
TRBV5-4	TRBJ2-3	ASRLSGGNTDTQY